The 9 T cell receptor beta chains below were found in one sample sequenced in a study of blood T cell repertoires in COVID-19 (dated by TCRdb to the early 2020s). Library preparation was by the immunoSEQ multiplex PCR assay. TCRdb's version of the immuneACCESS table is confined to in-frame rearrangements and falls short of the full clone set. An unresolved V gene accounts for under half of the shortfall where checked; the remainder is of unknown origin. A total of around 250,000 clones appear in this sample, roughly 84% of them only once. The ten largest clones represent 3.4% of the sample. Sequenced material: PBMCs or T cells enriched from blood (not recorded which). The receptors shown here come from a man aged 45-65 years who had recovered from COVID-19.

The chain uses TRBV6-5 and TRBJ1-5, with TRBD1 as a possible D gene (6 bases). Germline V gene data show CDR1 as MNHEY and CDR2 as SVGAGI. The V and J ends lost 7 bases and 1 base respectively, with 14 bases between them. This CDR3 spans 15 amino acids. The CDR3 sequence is CASTKWGQSNQPQHF. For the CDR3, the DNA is TGTGCCAGCACTAAGTGGGGGCAAAGCAATCAGCCCCAGCATTTT.

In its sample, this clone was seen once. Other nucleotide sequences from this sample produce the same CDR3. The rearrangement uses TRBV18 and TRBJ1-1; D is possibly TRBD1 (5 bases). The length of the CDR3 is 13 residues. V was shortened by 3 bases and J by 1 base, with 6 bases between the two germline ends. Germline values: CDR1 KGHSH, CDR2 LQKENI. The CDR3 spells CASSPTANTEAFF. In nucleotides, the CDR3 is TGTGCCAGCTCACCGACAGCGAACACTGAAGCTTTCTTT.

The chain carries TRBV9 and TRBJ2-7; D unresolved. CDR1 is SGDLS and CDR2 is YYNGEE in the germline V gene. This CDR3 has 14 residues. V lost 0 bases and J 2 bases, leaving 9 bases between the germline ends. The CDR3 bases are TGTGCCAGCAGCGTAGGTTCAGAAACCTACGAGCAGTACTTC. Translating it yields CASSVGSETYEQYF. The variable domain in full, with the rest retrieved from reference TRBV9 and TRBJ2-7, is DSGVTQTPKHLITATGQRVTLRCSPRSGDLSVYWYQQSLDQGLQFLIQYYNGEERAKGNILERFSAQQFPDLHSELNLSSLELGDSALYFCASSVGSETYEQYFGPGTRLTVT.

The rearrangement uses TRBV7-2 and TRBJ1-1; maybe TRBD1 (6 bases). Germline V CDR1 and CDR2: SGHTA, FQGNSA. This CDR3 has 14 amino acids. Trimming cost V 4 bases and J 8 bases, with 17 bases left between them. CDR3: CASSSLTGTREAFF. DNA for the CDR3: TGTGCCAGCAGCTCCCTGACCGGGACAAGAGAAGCTTTCTTT.

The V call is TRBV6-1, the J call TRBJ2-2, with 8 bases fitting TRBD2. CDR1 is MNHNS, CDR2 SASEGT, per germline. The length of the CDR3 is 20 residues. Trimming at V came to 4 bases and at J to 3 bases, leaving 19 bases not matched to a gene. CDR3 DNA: TGTGCCAGCAGTGCGCCCCTCTCGCGGGGGGCCCCTATGGACACCGGGGAGCTGTTTTTT. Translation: CASSAPLSRGAPMDTGELFF.

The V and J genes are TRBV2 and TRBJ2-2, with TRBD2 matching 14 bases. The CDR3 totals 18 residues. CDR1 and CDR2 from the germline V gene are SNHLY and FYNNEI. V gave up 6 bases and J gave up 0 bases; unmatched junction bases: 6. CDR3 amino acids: CASRPTSGRETNTGELFF. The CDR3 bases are TGTGCCAGCAGGCCGACTAGCGGGAGGGAAACGAACACCGGGGAGCTGTTTTTT.

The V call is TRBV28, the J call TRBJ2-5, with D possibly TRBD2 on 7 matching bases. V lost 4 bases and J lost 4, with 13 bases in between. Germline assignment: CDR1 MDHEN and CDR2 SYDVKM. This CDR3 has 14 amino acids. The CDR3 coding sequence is TGTGCCAGCAGTTCATCAGGGGAGGGAGAGACCCAGTACTTC. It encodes CASSSSGEGETQYF.

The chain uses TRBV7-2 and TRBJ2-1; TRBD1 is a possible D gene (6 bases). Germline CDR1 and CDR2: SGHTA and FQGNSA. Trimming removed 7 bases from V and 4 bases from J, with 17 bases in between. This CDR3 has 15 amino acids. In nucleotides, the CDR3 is TGTGCCAGCACCCTAGGGGGTGCTCTATACAATGAGCAGTTCTTC. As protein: CASTLGGALYNEQFF.

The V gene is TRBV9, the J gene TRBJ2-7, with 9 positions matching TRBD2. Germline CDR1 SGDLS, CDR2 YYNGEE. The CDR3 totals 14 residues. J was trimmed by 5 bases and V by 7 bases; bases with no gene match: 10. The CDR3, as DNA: TGTGCCAGCGGAAATAGCGGGAGAGACGACGAGCAGTACTTC. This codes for CASGNSGRDDEQYF.